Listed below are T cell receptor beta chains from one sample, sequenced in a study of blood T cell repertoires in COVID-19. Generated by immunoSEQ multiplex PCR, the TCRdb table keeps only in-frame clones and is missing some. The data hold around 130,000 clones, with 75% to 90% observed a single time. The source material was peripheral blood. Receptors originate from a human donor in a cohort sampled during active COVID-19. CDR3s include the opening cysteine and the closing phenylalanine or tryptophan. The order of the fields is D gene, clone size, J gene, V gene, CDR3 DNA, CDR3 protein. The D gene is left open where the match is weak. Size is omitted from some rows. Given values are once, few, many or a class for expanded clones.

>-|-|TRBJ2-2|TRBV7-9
TGTGCCAGCCTTTTTACAGTAAACACCGGGGAGCTGTTTTTT
CASLFTVNTGELFF
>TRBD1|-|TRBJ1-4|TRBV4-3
TGCGCCAGCAGCCCACGAGGAGGACAGGGGGCGGTTGGCGAAAAACTGTTTTTT
CASSPRGGQGAVGEKLFF
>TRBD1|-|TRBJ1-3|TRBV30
TGTGCCTGGGATAGAGGACAGGGACGAAACACCATATATTTT
CAWDRGQGRNTIYF
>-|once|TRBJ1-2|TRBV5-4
TGTGCCAGCAGCTTGTCGAGGGCTAACTATGGCTACACCTTC
CASSLSRANYGYTF
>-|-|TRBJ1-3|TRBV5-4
TGTGCCAGCAGTTCTGGGCCGAGCGGAGTCACTGGAAACACCATATATTTT
CASSSGPSGVTGNTIYF
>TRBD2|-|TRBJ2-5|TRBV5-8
TGTGCCAGCAGCTTGGGGCGGACTAGCGAAGGCCAAGAGACCCAGTACTTC
CASSLGRTSEGQETQYF
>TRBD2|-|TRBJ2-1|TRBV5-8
TGTGCCAGCAGCTACCGGCTAGGCGGGGGGTACAATGAGCAGTTCTTC
CASSYRLGGGYNEQFF
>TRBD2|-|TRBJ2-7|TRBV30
TGTGCCTGGAGCGTCGGGGGGTTTACCTTCGAGCAGTACTTC
CAWSVGGFTFEQYF
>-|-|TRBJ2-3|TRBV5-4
TGTGCCAGCAGCGTCCAAGGGGCGGGCACAGATACGCAGTATTTT
CASSVQGAGTDTQYF
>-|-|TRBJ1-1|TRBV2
TGTGCCAGCAGTCTATTGCGGGGGAACACTGAAGCTTTCTTT
CASSLLRGNTEAFF
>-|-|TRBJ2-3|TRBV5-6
TGTGCCAGCAGCTTGTGGGGGCCGGATACGCAGTATTTT
CASSLWGPDTQYF
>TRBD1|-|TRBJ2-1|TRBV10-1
TGCGCCAGCAGTGAGCAATTAGGGCAGGGGGCGGGTGAGCAGTTCTTC
CASSEQLGQGAGEQFF
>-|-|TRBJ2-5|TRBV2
TGTGCCAGCAGTGGAACAGCCCAAGAGACCCAGTACTTC
CASSGTAQETQYF
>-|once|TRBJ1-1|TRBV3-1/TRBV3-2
TGTGCCAGCAGCCCGTTACAGATGATGAACACTGAAGCTTTCTTT
CASSPLQMMNTEAFF
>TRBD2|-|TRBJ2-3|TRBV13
TGTGCCAGCAGCTTCTCTAGCGGGAGCACAGATACGCAGTATTTT
CASSFSSGSTDTQYF
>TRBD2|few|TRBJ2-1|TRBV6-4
TGTGCCAGCAGTGACTCTAGCGGGGGGGCCAATGAGCAGTTCTTC
CASSDSSGGANEQFF
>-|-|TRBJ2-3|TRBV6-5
TGTGCCAGCAGACTACTTTCAGTGGGAGATACGCAGTATTTT
CASRLLSVGDTQYF
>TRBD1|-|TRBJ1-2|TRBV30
TGTGCCTGGAGCCCTGGACAGGGAAACTATGGCTACACCTTC
CAWSPGQGNYGYTF
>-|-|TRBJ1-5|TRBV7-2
TGTGCCAGCAGCTTAGACGGGGATCTCAATCAGCCCCAGCATTTT
CASSLDGDLNQPQHF
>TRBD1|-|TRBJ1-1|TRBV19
TGTGCCAGTAGTCAGGGGGCGAACACTGAAGCTTTCTTT
CASSQGANTEAFF